The 2 T cell receptor beta chains listed next were all sequenced from one sample in a study of T-cell memory formation after mild COVID-19. Each CDR3 protein is one row after TCRdb ran MiXCR on the 5' RACE reads. This table holds more than 250,000 distinct CDR3 sequences, roughly 15% found once. The sequenced sample was PBMCs or a T cell subset sorted from them (not recorded which). Source of these receptors: a young man who had mild COVID-19 (a few samples of this study predate the infection). Cell type and time point are not known.

The genes are TRBV6-6 and TRBJ2-1; the D is unclear. The CDR3 runs 13 residues. With 0 bases removed from V and 14 bases from J, the gap between germline ends came to 14 bases. Per germline, CDR1 MNHNY and CDR2 SVGAGI (reference sequence). The CDR3 protein is CASSYSWASREFF. DNA for the CDR3: TGTGCCAGCAGTTACTCCTGGGCGTCTCGGGAGTTCTTC.

J is TRBJ2-5 and V is TRBV4-3, with D maybe TRBD1 (6 bases). V lost 0 bases, J lost 4 bases, and 9 bases lay in between. The CDR3 has 14 residues. Germline CDR1 and CDR2: LGHNA and YSLEER. The CDR3: CASSQETGSETQYF. The DNA of the CDR3 is TGCGCCAGCAGCCAAGAAACAGGGTCAGAGACCCAGTACTTC.